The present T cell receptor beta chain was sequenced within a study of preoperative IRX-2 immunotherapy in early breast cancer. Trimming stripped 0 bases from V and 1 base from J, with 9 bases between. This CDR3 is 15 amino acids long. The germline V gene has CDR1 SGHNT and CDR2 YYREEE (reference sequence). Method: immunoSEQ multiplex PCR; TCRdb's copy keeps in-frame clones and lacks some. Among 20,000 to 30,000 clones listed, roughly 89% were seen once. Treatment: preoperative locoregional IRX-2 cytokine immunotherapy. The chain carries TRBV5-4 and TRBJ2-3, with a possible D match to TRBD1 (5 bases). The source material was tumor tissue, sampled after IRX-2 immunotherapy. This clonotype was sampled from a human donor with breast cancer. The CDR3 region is CASSLEGVGTDTQYF. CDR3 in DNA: TGTGCCAGCAGCTTGGAAGGGGTGGGCACAGATACGCAGTATTTT. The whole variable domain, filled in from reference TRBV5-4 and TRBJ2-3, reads ETGVTQSPTHLIKTRGQQVTLRCSSQSGHNTVSWYQQALGQGPQFIFQYYREEENGRGNFPPRFSGLQFPNYSSELNVNALELDDSALYLCASSLEGVGTDTQYFGPGTRLTVL.